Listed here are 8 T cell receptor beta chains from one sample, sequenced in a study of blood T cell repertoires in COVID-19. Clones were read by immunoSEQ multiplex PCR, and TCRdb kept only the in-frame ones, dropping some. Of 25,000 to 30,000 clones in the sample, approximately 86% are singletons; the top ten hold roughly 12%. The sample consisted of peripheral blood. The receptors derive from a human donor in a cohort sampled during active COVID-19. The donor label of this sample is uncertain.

Written as DNA, the CDR3 is TGCGCCAGCAGCTTCGACAGCCGCTACGAGCAGTACTTC. This encodes CASSFDSRYEQYF. V gene TRBV5-1 combines with J gene TRBJ2-7, with TRBD1 as a possible D gene (5 bases). V was pared by 2 bases and J by 3 bases, with 9 bases between. The CDR3 covers 13 residues. In germline, CDR1 is SGHRS, CDR2 YFSETQ.

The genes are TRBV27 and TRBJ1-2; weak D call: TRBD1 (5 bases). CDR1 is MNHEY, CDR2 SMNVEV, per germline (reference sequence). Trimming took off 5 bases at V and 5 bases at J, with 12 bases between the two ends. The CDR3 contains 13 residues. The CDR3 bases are TGTGCCAGCAGTCCCGGGGGTTCATATGGCTACACCTTC. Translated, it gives CASSPGGSYGYTF.

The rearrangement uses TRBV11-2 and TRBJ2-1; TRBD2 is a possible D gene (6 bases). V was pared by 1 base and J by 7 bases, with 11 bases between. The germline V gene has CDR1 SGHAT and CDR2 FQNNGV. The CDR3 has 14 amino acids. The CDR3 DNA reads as TGTGCCAGCAGCTTAGTTCGACTAGAGAATGAGCAGTTCTTC. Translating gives CASSLVRLENEQFF.

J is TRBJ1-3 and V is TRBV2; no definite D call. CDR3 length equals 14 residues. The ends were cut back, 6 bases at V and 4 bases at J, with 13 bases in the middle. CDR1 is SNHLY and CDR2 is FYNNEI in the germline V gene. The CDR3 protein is CASSGGDGGNTIYF. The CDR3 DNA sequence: TGTGCCAGCAGCGGAGGTGACGGAGGAAACACCATATATTTT.

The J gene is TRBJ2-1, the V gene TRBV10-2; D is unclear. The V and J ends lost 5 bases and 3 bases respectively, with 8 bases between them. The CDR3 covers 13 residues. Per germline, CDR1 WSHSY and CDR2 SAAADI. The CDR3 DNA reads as TGCGCCAGCAGTCCAGACATCTACAATGAGCAGTTCTTC. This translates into CASSPDIYNEQFF.

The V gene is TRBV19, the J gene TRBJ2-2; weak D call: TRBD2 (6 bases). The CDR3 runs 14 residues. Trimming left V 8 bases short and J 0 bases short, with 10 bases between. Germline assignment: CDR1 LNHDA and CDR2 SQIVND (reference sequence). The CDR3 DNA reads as TGTGCCAGTGCTGCGGGGTCGAACACCGGGGAGCTGTTTTTT. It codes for CASAAGSNTGELFF.

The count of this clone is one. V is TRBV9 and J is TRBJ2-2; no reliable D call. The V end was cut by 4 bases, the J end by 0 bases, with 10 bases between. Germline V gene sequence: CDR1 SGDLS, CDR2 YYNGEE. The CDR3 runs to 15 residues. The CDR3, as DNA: TGTGCCAGCAGCCCCGGTCCCGCGAACACCGGGGAGCTGTTTTTT. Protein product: CASSPGPANTGELFF.

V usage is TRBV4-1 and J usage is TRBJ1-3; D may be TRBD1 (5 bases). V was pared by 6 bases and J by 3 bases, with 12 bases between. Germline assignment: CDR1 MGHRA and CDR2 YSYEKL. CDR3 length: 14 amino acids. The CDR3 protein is CASRSGLIGNTIYF. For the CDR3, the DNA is TGCGCCAGCAGATCAGGGCTGATTGGAAACACCATATATTTT.